These 11 T cell receptor beta chains originate from one sample sequenced in a study of PD-1 blockade in classical Hodgkin lymphoma. Indicated time point: cycle 4 day 1 (C4D1), after more than five weeks of nivolumab. Exposure to brentuximab vedotin varied, and each patient had relapsed following autologous stem cell transplantation. CD4+ T cells were purified from thawed PBMCs by magnetic negative selection. Profiled with immunoSEQ multiplex PCR; TCRdb holds only in-frame clones, not every one. The sample has about 13,000 clones; about 79% are singletons. The specimen was CD4+ T cells from blood, collected before the fourth cycle of nivolumab. The receptors shown here come from a human donor with classical Hodgkin lymphoma.

The V call is TRBV28, the J call TRBJ2-1; TRBD2 agrees at 9 bases. Germline CDR1 MDHEN, CDR2 SYDVKM. The CDR3 contains 15 residues. The junction had 10 bases not matched to a gene; V was cut back by 5 bases and J by 8 bases. CDR3 nucleotide sequence: TGTGCCAGCAGTCCCCTTAGGACTAGCGCCGATGAGCAGTTCTTC. Translation: CASSPLRTSADEQFF.

The rearrangement uses TRBV27 and TRBJ2-1; D is possibly TRBD2 (6 bases). CDR1 MNHEY and CDR2 SMNVEV come from the germline V gene (reference sequence). V lost 4 bases, J lost 1 base, and 17 bases lay in between. This CDR3 comprises 17 residues. The CDR3 DNA follows: TGTGCCAGCAGTTCCGGCCCGGGGGATAGGTCCTACAATGAGCAGTTCTTC. It translates to CASSSGPGDRSYNEQFF.

The rearrangement joins TRBV30 to TRBJ2-7, with D unclear. CDR3 length: 12 amino acids. Trimming removed 2 bases at V and 0 bases at J, with 5 bases between. Germline V gene sequence: CDR1 GTSNPN, CDR2 SVGIG (reference sequence). DNA for the CDR3: TGTGCCTGGAGTACAAGCTCCTACGAGCAGTACTTC. The encoded protein is CAWSTSSYEQYF.

This chain connects TRBV7-6 to TRBJ2-7; the D gene is possibly TRBD2 (5 bases). The CDR3 extends over 13 amino acids. The germline CDR1 and CDR2 sequences are SGHVS and FNYEAQ. The V end was cut by 5 bases, the J end by 5 bases, with 13 bases between. This chain's CDR3 is CASSIGSGNEQYF. CDR3 nucleotides: TGTGCCAGCAGCATCGGCTCGGGGAACGAGCAGTACTTC.

V gene TRBV5-3 combines with J gene TRBJ2-1; D is uncertain. TRBV5-3 belongs to the ORF category, with a function that is uncertain. V lost 1 base, J lost 0 bases, and 11 bases lay in between. This CDR3 contains 16 residues. The CDR3 DNA follows: TGTGCCAGAAGCTTGCGTCGCAACAGCTCCTACAATGAGCAGTTCTTC. It codes for CARSLRRNSSYNEQFF.

The rearrangement joins TRBV5-8 to TRBJ2-5; TRBD2 agrees at 7 bases. The CDR3 contains 14 residues. J was trimmed by 6 bases and V by 3 bases; bases with no gene match: 8. Germline V gene data show CDR1 as SGHTS and CDR2 as YDEGEE. This CDR3 reads CASSWGGGSKTQYF. In nucleotides, the CDR3 is TGTGCCAGCAGCTGGGGGGGAGGGTCGAAGACCCAGTACTTC.

The rearrangement uses TRBV27 and TRBJ1-6; tentative D call: TRBD1 (5 bases). Trimming removed 3 bases from V and 9 bases from J, with 9 bases in between. CDR3 length: 13 residues. The germline CDR1 and CDR2 sequences are MNHEY and SMNVEV (reference sequence). The CDR3 here is CASSFNGGSPLHF. In DNA form, the CDR3 reads TGTGCCAGCAGTTTTAATGGGGGTTCACCCCTCCACTTT.

This clone occurred a few times. The chain uses TRBV5-1 and TRBJ1-4, with TRBD1 identical over 7 bases. J lost 4 bases, V lost 3 bases, and 12 bases had no gene match. Germline V gene data show CDR1 as SGHRS and CDR2 as YFSETQ. The CDR3 spans 17 residues. DNA of the CDR3: TGCGCCAGCAGCTCCGTCGGGGGACAGAGCATTAATGAAAAACTGTTTTTT. This translates into CASSSVGGQSINEKLFF.

The chain is built from TRBV5-4 and TRBJ1-3; D remains ambiguous. V dropped 1 base and J dropped 0 bases, with 5 bases sitting between them. There are 14 residues in the CDR3. Germline lookup yields CDR1 SGHNT and CDR2 YYREEE (reference sequence). CDR3 in amino acids: CASSLSSSGNTIYF. As DNA, the CDR3 is TGTGCCAGCAGCTTGTCCAGCTCTGGAAACACCATATATTTT.

V and J are TRBV6-5 and TRBJ2-2; D is undetermined. The CDR3 consists of 12 residues. The germline gives CDR1 MNHEY, CDR2 SVGAGI. V lost 5 bases and J 9 bases, leaving 10 bases between the germline ends. The CDR3 DNA follows: TGTGCCAGCAGTCCCCCGGGCAGGGAGCTGTTTTTT. As protein: CASSPPGRELFF.

V usage is TRBV4-3 and J usage is TRBJ2-7, with D uncertain. The ends were cut back, 0 bases at V and 7 bases at J, with 13 bases in the middle. The CDR3 is 14 amino acids. Germline V CDR1 and CDR2: LGHNA, YSLEER. CDR3 protein: CASSQDRRPSEQYF. The CDR3, as DNA: TGCGCCAGCAGCCAAGACAGGCGGCCCTCGGAGCAGTACTTC.